This TCR beta chain derives from a study of technical replicates of blood from a few donors. V was clipped by 3 bases and J by 5 bases; unmatched bases: 4. There are 15 residues in the CDR3. Germline V gives CDR1 MRHNA, CDR2 SNTAGT. Here immunoSEQ multiplex PCR was the method, and the copy in TCRdb shows in-frame clones only, minus some. Of approximately 70,000 clones listed, roughly 92% are singletons. The sequence was obtained from a human donor in good health. Some clones in this sample may be carry-over from other donors' samples. Source material: PBMCs. The chain combines TRBV6-4 with TRBJ2-1; 10 positions match TRBD1. CDR3 nucleotide sequence: TGTGCCAGCAGTGAAGGGACAGGGGCCCACAATGAGCAGTTCTTC. This translates into CASSEGTGAHNEQFF.